The clone carrying this T cell receptor (beta chain) was found many times. Its antigen is unknown. The time point was: newly diagnosed GD, antithyroid drugs for less than 3 months. RNA isolated from PBMCs was used to make the TCR library. Trimming left V 2 bases short and J 2 bases short, with 20 bases between. The CDR3 contains 18 residues. The germline gives CDR1 MNHNS, CDR2 SASEGT. To make TCR beta libraries, researchers used iRepertoire HTBI primers and Arm-PCR of CDR3 regions. TCRdb ran MiXCR on the multiplex PCR reads and lists one entry per CDR3 protein. The sample contains 500,000 or so distinct CDR3 sequences, around 15% of which appear only once. The sample comes from a study of regulatory T cells in long-lasting Graves disease. Study-wide results and caveats: Lower TCR diversity was seen in persistent Graves' patients than in newly diagnosed ones.

These data were likewise used in another study, on T cells in Graves' hyperthyroidism and ophthalmopathy.

This sequence joins TRBV6-1 and TRBJ2-3; weak D call: TRBD2 (6 bases). The clonotype was recovered from a man in his forties with Graves disease. Sequenced here: peripheral blood mononuclear cells (PBMCs), sampled at new diagnosis, from a patient treated with antithyroid drugs. The chain's CDR3 is CASSESPFGSGLTDTQYF. CDR3 in DNA: TGTGCCAGCAGTGAATCCCCCTTCGGTAGCGGCCTCACAGATACGCAGTATTTT.